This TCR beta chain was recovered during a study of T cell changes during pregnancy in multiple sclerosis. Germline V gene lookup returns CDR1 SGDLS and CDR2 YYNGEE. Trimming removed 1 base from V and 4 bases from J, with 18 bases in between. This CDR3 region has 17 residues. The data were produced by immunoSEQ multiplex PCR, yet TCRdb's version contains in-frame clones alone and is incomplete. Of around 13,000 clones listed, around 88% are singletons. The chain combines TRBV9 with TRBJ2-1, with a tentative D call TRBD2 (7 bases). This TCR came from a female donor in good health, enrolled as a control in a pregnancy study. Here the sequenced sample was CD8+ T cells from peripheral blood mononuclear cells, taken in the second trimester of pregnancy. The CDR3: CASSVHRRGGGYNEQFF. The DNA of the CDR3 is TGTGCCAGCAGCGTACATCGGCGAGGGGGGGGATACAATGAGCAGTTCTTC.